The present T cell receptor (beta chain) was sequenced within a study of graft-versus-host responses after intestinal transplantation. Study background: Recipients uniformly received anti-thymocyte globulin induction, followed by tacrolimus and steroids for three to four years.

The CDR3 is 13 amino acids. The germline V gene has CDR1 MGHDK and CDR2 SYGVNS. Trimming took 8 bases from V and 8 from J, leaving 16 bases between them. Regarding this clone: Its antigen remains unidentified.

Clones were read by immunoSEQ multiplex PCR, and TCRdb kept only the in-frame ones, dropping some. The data show over 100,000 clones, about 93% seen once. Study observations and caveats: There were GvH clones found in recipient marrow, and some of them appeared first in ileum or blood. GvH clone levels peaked in circulation, and this peak was associated with early post-transplant HvG declines. Graft-versus-host to host-versus-graft clonal ratios in allografts were high in patients with graft-donor T cell macrochimerism.

The material was unstimulated CD4+ T cells sorted from spleen or lymph node cells, obtained before intestinal transplant. The source is a human donor who received an intestinal transplant. V gene TRBV25-1 combines with J gene TRBJ2-1; D not certain. The CDR3 loop is CASGINGRDEQFF. CDR3 coding DNA: TGTGCCAGCGGGATTAACGGTAGGGATGAGCAGTTCTTC.